The clone carrying this TCR beta chain was counted between two and nine times. Antigen: not known. The germline CDR1 and CDR2 sequences are DFQATT and SNEGSKA (reference sequence). V lost 2 bases to trimming and J lost 6 bases; unmatched junction nucleotides: 14. CDR3 length equals 17 residues. Together with a sample-barcoded 5' primer, a J-beta primer mix was included in a second PCR lasting about 6 to 12 cycles. TCRdb recomputed calls from the 5' RACE reads with MiXCR, one row per CDR3 protein. The table records about 730,000 distinct CDR3 sequences, 35% to 45% of them present only once. This sample was included in a study of blood T cells in healthy people across ages. Findings and limits, study-wide: The recorded TCR beta diversity per million T cells decreased in a roughly linear manner with age. Donors of long life had a larger count of naive CD4+ cells and greater diversity than aged donors.

This receptor was identified in a woman in her sixties in good health. This chain joins TRBV20-1 and TRBJ1-4, with 8 bases that match TRBD1. The source material was blood. CDR3 protein: CSARQGAVSPGDEKLFF. Written as DNA, the CDR3 is TGCAGTGCTAGACAGGGGGCAGTTTCGCCTGGGGATGAAAAACTGTTTTTT.